The clone carrying this T cell receptor beta chain was seen repeatedly, ten times or more. The junction had 10 bases not matched to a gene; V was cut back by 4 bases and J by 4 bases. This CDR3 region has 16 residues. There were TCR beta CDR3 regions amplified from RNA transcripts. The HTBI set primed first-round TCR CDR3 RT-PCR. TCRdb re-derived calls from the multiplex PCR reads in MiXCR, one entry per CDR3 protein. The sample holds approximately 600,000 distinct CDR3 sequences, around 14% seen once. Uncontrolled infection, other autoimmune disease, pregnancy or lactation disqualified patients from enrolment. These data are taken from a study of T cells in Graves' hyperthyroidism and ophthalmopathy.

Sequencing was carried out using blood. The gene calls are TRBV12-3 or TRBV12-4 and TRBJ2-3; TRBD1 agrees at 8 bases. The clonotype comes from a woman between 18 and 29 years old with Graves' ophthalmopathy. CDR3 bases: TGTGCCAGCAGTTGGTTCGGGACAGGTCGACCAGATACGCAGTATTTT. Protein sequence: CASSWFGTGRPDTQYF.